Below, 31 T cell receptor beta chains from the same sample are listed, as sequenced in a study of blood T cell repertoires in COVID-19. Clones were read by immunoSEQ multiplex PCR, and TCRdb kept only the in-frame ones, dropping some. The sample carries under 450,000 clones, approximately 90% recorded once. Sequenced: PBMCs or T cells enriched from blood (not recorded which). Every receptor here comes from a woman aged 40 to 49 who had been exposed to COVID-19.

V usage is TRBV19 and J usage is TRBJ1-6; a weak D match, TRBD1 (5 bases). The CDR3 loop spans 15 amino acids. Germline CDR1 is LNHDA and CDR2 is SQIVND (reference sequence). V was shortened by 10 bases and J by 4 bases, with 17 bases between the two germline ends. For the CDR3, the DNA is TGTGCCACCAATAAAAAGGCAGGGTATAATTCACCCCTCCACTTT. The encoded protein is CATNKKAGYNSPLHF.

The chain combines TRBV7-2 with TRBJ1-2; 9 bases align to TRBD1. Per the germline V gene, CDR1 is SGHTA and CDR2 is FQGNSA. The CDR3 is 14 amino acids. Unmatched junction bases numbered 7, after V lost 3 bases and J lost 8 bases. In nucleotides, the CDR3 is TGTGCCAGCAGCTTGGACAGGGGCTTTCGCGGCTACACCTTC. This encodes CASSLDRGFRGYTF. Full variable domain (rest looked up from reference TRBV7-2 and TRBJ1-2): GAGVSQSPSNKVTEKGKDVELRCDPISGHTALYWYRQSLGQGLEFLIYFQGNSAPDKSGLPSDRFSAERTGGSVSTLTIQRTQQEDSAVYLCASSLDRGFRGYTFGSGTRLTVV.

The count of this clone is one. The chain has TRBV7-3 and TRBJ2-5; 9 bases align to TRBD2. With 5 bases clipped from V and 2 bases from J, the junction kept 12 bases outside the gene matches. Looked up from germline, CDR1 is SGHTA and CDR2 is FQGTGA. The CDR3 has 17 residues. The CDR3 here is CASSLVLSGGYQETQYF. The DNA for the CDR3 is TGTGCCAGCAGCCTAGTCCTCAGCGGGGGGTATCAAGAGACCCAGTACTTC.

This chain uses TRBV23-1 with TRBJ2-6; tentative D call: TRBD1 (6 bases). TRBV23-1 is noted as an ORF with a role that remains uncertain. CDR3 length equals 16 residues. V gave up 4 bases and J gave up 4 bases, with 14 bases separating them. CDR3: CASSRQGWKGANVLTF. In DNA form, the CDR3 reads TGCGCCAGCAGTCGCCAGGGGTGGAAAGGGGCCAACGTCCTGACTTTC.

The genes are TRBV2 and TRBJ2-6; weak D call: TRBD1 (5 bases). This CDR3 spans 16 amino acids. CDR1 SNHLY and CDR2 FYNNEI come from the germline V gene. The V gene lost 2 bases and the J gene lost 3 bases, with 11 bases spanning the gap. CDR3 loop: CASSEQGSFGANVLTF. Here the CDR3 DNA reads TGTGCCAGCAGTGAACAGGGTTCCTTTGGGGCCAACGTCCTGACTTTC. The variable domain in full, completed from reference TRBV2 and TRBJ2-6, reads EPEVTQTPSHQVTQMGQEVILRCVPISNHLYFYWYRQILGQKVEFLVSFYNNEISEKSEIFDDQFSVERPDGSNFTLKIRSTKLEDSAMYFCASSEQGSFGANVLTFGAGSRLTVL.

This sequence joins TRBV10-3 and TRBJ2-1; 8 bases fit TRBD2. Germline CDR1 reads ENHRY; CDR2 reads SYGVKD. V lost 8 bases, J lost 4 bases, and 7 bases stayed unmatched. The CDR3 extends over 14 amino acids. This CDR3 is CAIGGSGKYNEQFF. The DNA of the CDR3 is TGTGCCATCGGGGGTAGCGGGAAGTACAATGAGCAGTTCTTC.

The CDR3 nucleotides are TGTGCCACCAGTCCCCGGGCGGGCGGCTACACCTTC. Translated, it gives CATSPRAGGYTF. The chain has TRBV24-1 and TRBJ1-2; D gene unclear. The CDR3 runs 12 residues. The germline V and J ends were trimmed by 6 bases and 8 bases, with 12 bases remaining between them. Germline CDR1 is KGHDR and CDR2 is SFDVKD.

In DNA, the CDR3 is TGTGCCAGCAGCTATACCGGGAGGCAAGAGACCCAGTACTTC. Its protein is CASSYTGRQETQYF. The chain has TRBV5-4 and TRBJ2-5, with 7 bases aligning to TRBD2. CDR1 SGHNT and CDR2 YYREEE come from the germline V gene (reference sequence). The CDR3 sequence is 14 residues long. V dropped 3 bases and J dropped 2; count of bases not matched to a gene: 4.

The chain is built from TRBV25-1 and TRBJ2-2; maybe TRBD1 (6 bases). The CDR3 runs 16 residues. The V gene lost 4 bases and the J gene lost 0 bases, with 12 bases spanning the gap. Per the germline V gene, CDR1 is MGHDK and CDR2 is SYGVNS. CDR3 sequence (DNA): TGTGCCAGCAGTGCTGGACAGCAGGCGAACACCGGGGAGCTGTTTTTT. This codes for CASSAGQQANTGELFF. The variable domain in full, completed from reference TRBV25-1 and TRBJ2-2, reads EADIYQTPRYLVIGTGKKITLECSQTMGHDKMYWYQQDPGMELHLIHYSYGVNSTEKGDLSSESTVSRIRTEHFPLTLESARPSHTSQYLCASSAGQQANTGELFFGEGSRLTVL.

V gene TRBV18 combines with J gene TRBJ2-5; the match to TRBD2 covers 12 bases. Trimming at V came to 0 bases and at J to 5 bases, leaving 4 bases not matched to a gene. The CDR3 is 16 amino acids. The germline V gene encodes CDR1 KGHSH and CDR2 LQKENI. The CDR3 DNA is TGTGCCAGCTCACCACCAGCTAGCGGGAGGGATGAGACCCAGTACTTC. Translating gives CASSPPASGRDETQYF.

The V gene is TRBV5-1, the J gene TRBJ2-5; TRBD1 might be the D (6 bases). Trimming took off 4 bases at V and 4 bases at J, with 17 bases between the two ends. The length of the CDR3 is 15 residues. From germline, CDR1 is SGHRS and CDR2 YFSETQ. CDR3: CASSTSLMGAETQYF. CDR3 nucleotide sequence: TGCGCCAGCAGCACGAGCCTTATGGGGGCAGAGACCCAGTACTTC.

The V and J genes are TRBV5-8 and TRBJ1-6; 7 nucleotides agree with TRBD1. The CDR3 contains 15 residues. Looked up from germline, CDR1 is SGHTS and CDR2 is YDEGEE. After removal of 2 bases from V and 7 bases from J, the junction contained 6 bases not matched to a gene. CDR3 amino acids: CASSFQDRPNSPLHF. The CDR3 DNA is TGTGCCAGCAGCTTCCAGGACAGGCCCAATTCACCCCTCCACTTT.

This clone was observed a few times. The chain recombines TRBV10-2 with TRBJ1-2; 7 bases are a match to TRBD1. There are 13 residues in the CDR3. Germline trimming cut 6 bases from V and 3 bases from J; bases unmatched to any gene: 4. CDR1 is WSHSY, CDR2 SAAADI, per germline. This chain's CDR3 is CASSRQGDYGYTF. The CDR3 region has the DNA TGCGCCAGCAGCCGACAGGGTGACTATGGCTACACCTTC.

This chain connects TRBV7-3 to TRBJ2-5; a possible D gene is TRBD1 (5 bases). Germline CDR1 SGHTA, CDR2 FQGTGA. Trimming shortened V by 5 bases and J by 2 bases, and 9 bases separated the two germline ends. The length of the CDR3 is 13 residues. CDR3 DNA sequence: TGTGCCAGCAGCCGGACAATTCAAGAGACCCAGTACTTC. It encodes CASSRTIQETQYF.

The gene calls are TRBV29-1 and TRBJ1-5; tentatively, D is TRBD1 (6 bases). V was clipped by 7 bases and J by 6 bases, with 13 bases between them. The CDR3 totals 12 residues. Germline V CDR1 and CDR2: SQVTM, ANQGSEA. The CDR3 nucleotides read TGCAGCGCATCGGACAGAGGTCAGCCCCAGCATTTT. Translation gives CSASDRGQPQHF.

The chain couples TRBV6-5 to TRBJ1-2; maybe TRBD1 (6 bases). CDR3 size: 16 residues. The V gene's germline CDR1 is MNHEY and CDR2 SVGAGI. Trimming took off 0 bases at V and 8 bases at J, with 19 bases between the two ends. The CDR3 region has the DNA TGTGCCAGCAGTTACTCACAGACAGGACCCCTCCGAGGCTACACCTTC. It encodes CASSYSQTGPLRGYTF.

The CDR3 DNA reads TGTGCCAGCAGTTGGGGACAGGGTTATGGCTACACCTTC. Protein sequence: CASSWGQGYGYTF. The chain employs TRBV7-6 and TRBJ1-2; TRBD1 matches at 9 bases. Germline CDR1 SGHVS, CDR2 FNYEAQ. The J segment lost 5 bases and the V segment lost 6 bases, leaving 4 bases of the junction unmatched. The CDR3 is 13 amino acids. Looking up the rest from reference TRBV7-6 and TRBJ1-2 gives the full variable domain: GAGVSQSPRYKVTKRGQDVALRCDPISGHVSLYWYRQALGQGPEFLTYFNYEAQQDKSGLPNDRFSAERPEGSISTLTIQRTEQRDSAMYRCASSWGQGYGYTFGSGTRLTVV.

The chain links TRBV4-3 to TRBJ1-1, with D tentatively TRBD1 (6 bases). V shed 0 bases and J shed 1 base, with 15 bases lying between them. The CDR3 is 17 amino acids. The germline CDR1 and CDR2 sequences are LGHNA and YSLEER. DNA of the CDR3: TGCGCCAGCAGCCAAGATACCAGGGGCAGGGGGAACACTGAAGCTTTCTTT. Its protein product is CASSQDTRGRGNTEAFF.

V gene TRBV6-5 combines with J gene TRBJ1-6; perhaps TRBD1 as D (6 bases). Trimming removed 2 bases at V and 11 bases at J, with 10 bases between. The CDR3 sequence is 13 residues long. Germline V CDR1 and CDR2: MNHEY, SVGAGI. The CDR3: CASSYRGAPPLHF. CDR3 DNA sequence: TGTGCCAGCAGTTACCGGGGGGCCCCACCCCTCCACTTT.

CDR3 nucleotides: TGTGCCAGCAGATTTGACAGGGAGGATGGCTACACCTTC. Amino acids: CASRFDREDGYTF. The chain recombines TRBV13 with TRBJ1-2; 7 bases agree with TRBD1. V shed 6 bases and J 6 bases; nucleotides not matched to a gene: 7. The CDR3 is 13 residues long. CDR1 and CDR2 from the germline V gene are PRHDT and FYEKMQ (reference sequence).

The V and J genes are TRBV20-1 and TRBJ1-1, with 7 bases fitting TRBD1. The germline V gene encodes CDR1 DFQATT and CDR2 SNEGSKA (reference sequence). V lost 3 bases, J lost 1 base, and 2 bases stayed unmatched. This CDR3 region has 13 residues. The DNA for the CDR3 is TGCAGTGCTAGTGACAGGGCGAACACTGAAGCTTTCTTT. It translates to CSASDRANTEAFF.

The rearrangement uses TRBV6-2 or TRBV6-3 and TRBJ2-5; D might be TRBD2 (5 bases). This CDR3 contains 16 residues. The V end was cut by 1 base, the J end by 3 bases, with 15 bases between. Germline assignment: CDR1 MNHEY and CDR2 SVGEGT. CDR3 in DNA: TGTGCCAGCAGTTACTATCGAAGCGGCGAGAAAGAGACCCAGTACTTC. Amino acids: CASSYYRSGEKETQYF.

The rearrangement links TRBV2 to TRBJ2-3; TRBD2 matches at 7 bases. The trim removed 2 bases at V and 2 bases at J, leaving 4 bases unmatched. CDR1 is SNHLY, CDR2 FYNNEI, per germline. The CDR3 is made up of 15 amino acids. The chain's CDR3 is CASSELADSTDTQYF. CDR3 DNA sequence: TGTGCCAGCAGTGAACTAGCGGACTCCACAGATACGCAGTATTTT.

The chain carries TRBV27 and TRBJ1-1, with 10 bases that match TRBD1. Unmatched junction bases numbered 7, after V lost 4 bases and J lost 5 bases. This CDR3 spans 15 amino acids. Germline V gives CDR1 MNHEY, CDR2 SMNVEV (reference sequence). The CDR3 nucleotides are TGTGCCAGCAGTTCTTTGGGGACAGGGGAGACTGAAGCTTTCTTT. Residues: CASSSLGTGETEAFF.

The CDR3 loop reads CASRKLGQSGNTIYF. The CDR3, as DNA: TGTGCCAGTAGAAAGCTCGGACAGTCTGGAAACACCATATATTTT. This chain connects TRBV19 to TRBJ1-3, with D perhaps TRBD1 (6 bases). This CDR3 has 15 amino acids. In germline, CDR1 is LNHDA, CDR2 SQIVND (reference sequence). V lost 6 bases and J 1 base, leaving 13 bases between the germline ends.

This clone appeared a single time. The rearrangement uses TRBV7-9 and TRBJ1-2, with D possibly being TRBD1 (5 bases). The length of the CDR3 is 12 residues. Germline CDR1 reads SEHNR; CDR2 reads FQNEAQ (reference sequence). V was cut by 5 bases and J by 6 bases, with 10 bases left in between. CDR3 sequence (DNA): TGTGCCAGCAGCCCGGACACTCATGGCTACACCTTC. Translating it yields CASSPDTHGYTF. The full variable domain, in which reference TRBV7-9 and TRBJ1-2 provide the parts outside the CDR3, is DTGVSQNPRHKITKRGQNVTFRCDPISEHNRLYWYRQTLGQGPEFLTYFQNEAQLEKSRLLSDRFSAERPKGSFSTLEIQRTEQGDSAMYLCASSPDTHGYTFGSGTRLTVV.

The chain has TRBV7-2 and TRBJ1-6; weak D call: TRBD1 (6 bases). Germline V lookup: CDR1 SGHTA, CDR2 FQGNSA. The CDR3 has 15 residues. Trimming shortened V by 1 base and J by 6 bases, and 10 bases separated the two germline ends. Written as DNA, the CDR3 is TGTGCCAGCAGCTTAGATCAGGGGTCTAATTCACCCCTCCACTTT. Its protein product is CASSLDQGSNSPLHF.

The chain has TRBV30 and TRBJ2-7; tentative D call: TRBD1 (6 bases). This CDR3 is 15 amino acids long. CDR1 GTSNPN and CDR2 SVGIG come from the germline V gene (reference sequence). The V end lost 0 bases, the J end lost 2 bases, and 14 bases lay between the germline ends. The CDR3 DNA reads as TGTGCCTGGAGTGTGAGGGGACACGGGACCTACGAGCAGTACTTC. This sequence encodes CAWSVRGHGTYEQYF.

The V and J genes are TRBV20-1 and TRBJ2-7; possibly TRBD1 for D (6 bases). Germline-derived CDR1 and CDR2 are DFQATT and SNEGSKA (reference sequence). This CDR3 is 11 amino acids long. V dropped 8 bases and J dropped 5 bases, with 13 bases sitting between them. CDR3 amino acids: CSPQAGDEQYF. The CDR3 coding sequence is TGCAGTCCCCAAGCAGGGGACGAGCAGTACTTC.

The chain uses TRBV19 and TRBJ2-7; no definite D call. V was trimmed by 5 bases and J by 2 bases, leaving 13 bases between them. Per the germline V gene, CDR1 is LNHDA and CDR2 is SQIVND (reference sequence). There are 14 residues in the CDR3. As DNA, the CDR3 is TGTGCCAGTAGTTTTACTGCTCTTACCTACGAGCAGTACTTC. Its protein product is CASSFTALTYEQYF.

The rearrangement uses TRBV5-1 and TRBJ1-2; 10 positions match TRBD1. The germline gives CDR1 SGHRS, CDR2 YFSETQ. J gave up 4 bases and V 4 bases, and 13 bases lay outside the gene matches. The CDR3 totals 17 residues. The CDR3 here is CASSTDGSGDRGYGYTF. DNA for the CDR3: TGCGCCAGCAGCACAGATGGGTCAGGGGACAGGGGCTATGGCTACACCTTC. The full variable domain, its missing parts supplied by reference TRBV5-1 and TRBJ1-2, is KAGVTQTPRYLIKTRGQQVTLSCSPISGHRSVSWYQQTPGQGLQFLFEYFSETQRNKGNFPGRFSGRQFSNSRSEMNVSTLELGDSALYLCASSTDGSGDRGYGYTFGSGTRLTVV.